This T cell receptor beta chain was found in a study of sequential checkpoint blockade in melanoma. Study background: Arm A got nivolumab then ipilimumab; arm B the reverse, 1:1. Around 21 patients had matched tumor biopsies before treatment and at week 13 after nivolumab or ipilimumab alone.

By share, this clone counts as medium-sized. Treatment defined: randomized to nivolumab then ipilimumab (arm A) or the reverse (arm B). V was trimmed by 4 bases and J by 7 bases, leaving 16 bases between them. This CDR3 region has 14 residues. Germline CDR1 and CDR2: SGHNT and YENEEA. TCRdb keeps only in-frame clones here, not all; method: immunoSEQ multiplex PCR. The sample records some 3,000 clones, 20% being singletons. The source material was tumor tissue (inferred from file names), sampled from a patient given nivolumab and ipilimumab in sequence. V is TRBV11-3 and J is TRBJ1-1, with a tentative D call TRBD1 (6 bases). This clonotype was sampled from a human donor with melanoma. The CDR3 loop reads CASSSLSGGGEAFF. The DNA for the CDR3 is TGTGCCAGCAGCTCCTTAAGTGGAGGGGGTGAAGCTTTCTTT.